These T cell receptor beta chains were read from a single sample in a study of human T cells and chemical hapten exposure. From the RACE reads, TCRdb called clonotypes with MiXCR, one entry per CDR3 protein. The sample consists of roughly 69,000 distinct CDR3 sequences, roughly 9.6% of them appearing once. The specimen was whole blood, collected in connection with sensitization to the hapten diphenylcyclopropenone (DPC). The receptors here all came from a woman younger than 45 with alopecia areata. Some clones in this sample may be carry-over from other donors' samples. CDR3s include the opening cysteine and the closing phenylalanine or tryptophan. A D gene is named only where the DNA matches it firmly. A row's size may be missing; if present it is once, few, many or a size class.

abundance | d_gene | j_gene | v_gene | CDR3aa | CDR3nt
many | TRBD1 | TRBJ2-3 | TRBV7-8 | CASRKPGTGKDTQYF | TGTGCCAGCAGGAAACCCGGGACAGGGAAGGATACGCAGTATTTT
many | . | TRBJ1-5 | TRBV7-2 | CASSLDGQPYQPQHF | TGTGCCAGCAGCTTAGACGGGCAGCCGTATCAGCCCCAGCATTTT
few | TRBD2 | TRBJ2-2 | TRBV7-3 | CASSPGLAGFGELFF | TGTGCCAGCAGCCCTGGACTAGCGGGATTCGGGGAGCTGTTTTTT
. | TRBD1 | TRBJ1-1 | TRBV13 | CASSPRDRGRNTEAFF | TGTGCCAGCAGCCCACGGGACAGGGGGAGGAACACTGAAGCTTTCTTT
. | . | TRBJ1-2 | TRBV20-1 | CSAGERSDGYGYTF | TGCAGTGCAGGGGAGCGCTCCGACGGCTATGGCTACACCTTC
. | . | TRBJ1-2 | TRBV20-1 | CSARNAGRIYGYTF | TGCAGTGCCCGCAACGCAGGGAGAATCTATGGCTACACCTTC
. | . | TRBJ1-2 | TRBV29-1 | CSVEEVAVFGYTF | TGCAGCGTTGAAGAAGTTGCGGTATTCGGCTACACCTTC
many | TRBD1 | TRBJ1-4 | TRBV2 | CASSEAGTGEKLFF | TGTGCCAGCAGTGAAGCTGGGACAGGTGAAAAACTGTTTTTT
. | . | TRBJ2-1 | TRBV28 | CASREGGQTNEQFF | TGTGCCAGCAGGGAGGGGGGACAGACCAATGAGCAGTTCTTC
many | TRBD1 | TRBJ1-1 | TRBV12-3/TRBV12-4 | CASRPIQTGGGNEAFF | TGTGCCAGCAGACCGATACAGACAGGGGGAGGAAATGAAGCTTTCTTT
many | . | TRBJ2-7 | TRBV28 | CAIAGQAYEQYF | TGTGCCATCGCGGGACAAGCCTACGAGCAGTACTTC
few | . | TRBJ1-1 | TRBV11-1 | CASSWRGTEAFF | TGTGCCAGCAGCTGGAGGGGTACTGAAGCTTTCTTT
. | . | TRBJ2-3 | TRBV15 | CATSRVGDTQYF | TGTGCCACCAGCAGAGTTGGAGATACGCAGTATTTT
. | . | TRBJ2-1 | TRBV2 | CASSRDNYNEQFF | TGTGCCAGCAGCCGGGACAACTACAATGAGCAGTTCTTC
. | . | TRBJ1-1 | TRBV7-9 | CASSATPDGRTEAFF | TGTGCCAGCAGCGCCACCCCCGACGGCCGCACTGAAGCTTTCTTT
many | TRBD2 | TRBJ2-7 | TRBV7-9 | CASSRTLAGGPYEQYF | TGTGCCAGCAGCCGAACTCTAGCGGGAGGACCCTACGAGCAGTACTTC
many | TRBD1 | TRBJ2-1 | TRBV29-1 | CSVPSDRNNEQFF | TGCAGCGTTCCGTCGGACAGGAACAATGAGCAGTTCTTC
many | . | TRBJ1-1 | TRBV6-6 | CASSTTGNTEAFF | TGTGCCAGCAGTACTACAGGTAACACTGAAGCTTTCTTT
many | . | TRBJ1-1 | TRBV14 | CASSQERGETEAFF | TGTGCCAGCAGCCAAGAGAGGGGGGAAACTGAAGCTTTCTTT
few | . | TRBJ2-2 | TRBV28 | CASGKGGTGELFF | TGTGCCAGCGGGAAGGGCGGGACCGGGGAGCTGTTTTTT